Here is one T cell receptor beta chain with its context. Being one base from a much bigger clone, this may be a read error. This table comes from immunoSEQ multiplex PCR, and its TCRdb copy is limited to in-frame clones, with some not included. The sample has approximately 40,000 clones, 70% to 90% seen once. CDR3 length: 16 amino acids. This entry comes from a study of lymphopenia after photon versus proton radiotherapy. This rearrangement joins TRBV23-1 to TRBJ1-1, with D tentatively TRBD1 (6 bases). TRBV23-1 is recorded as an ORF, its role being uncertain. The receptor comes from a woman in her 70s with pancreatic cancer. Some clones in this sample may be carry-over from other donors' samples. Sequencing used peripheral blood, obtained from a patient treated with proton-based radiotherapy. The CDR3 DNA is TGCGCCTGCAGTCGACAGGAGAAAGCCATGAACACTGAAGCTTTCTTT. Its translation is CACSRQEKAMNTEAFF.